What follows are 3 T cell receptor beta chains derived from one specimen sequenced in a study of prognosis after radiotherapy for stage I lung cancer (dated by TCRdb to the early 2020s). The sequencer was an Illumina HiSeq 3000. The TCR beta CDR3 region was amplified from genomic DNA by two rounds of multiplex PCR. In the first PCR round, primers specific to each TRBV and TRBJ gene were used, and the primer sequences were filed in Chinese patent CN105087789A. TCRdb took the public reads, trimmed them with fastp at Q25, ran MiXCR for clone calling and kept in-frame beta chains. Identical CDR3 protein sequences are pooled into one entry, listed with their most common genes and DNA. Counted in this sample were more than 9,500 distinct CDR3 sequences; 54% of them appeared once. The ten biggest clones cover around 20% of the sample. The input for sequencing was PBMCs, taken before or after stereotactic body radiation therapy (not recorded which). The receptors here all came from a donor over 45 with non-small cell lung cancer.

In its sample, this clonotype is medium-sized (0.01 to 0.1%). The chain links TRBV2 to TRBJ2-1; no firm D call. The V and J ends lost 1 base and 4 bases respectively, with 5 bases between them. Germline V gives CDR1 SNHLY, CDR2 FYNNEI. This CDR3 has 13 residues. The CDR3 sequence is CASSEGIYNEQFF. The CDR3, as DNA: TGTGCCAGCAGTGAAGGTATTTACAATGAGCAGTTCTTC.

This chain joins TRBV28 and TRBJ1-2; D gene uncertain. Germline assignment: CDR1 MDHEN and CDR2 SYDVKM. The CDR3 is made up of 14 amino acids. Trimming removed 6 bases from V and 6 bases from J, with 17 bases in between. The DNA for the CDR3 is TGTGCCAGCAGCCTATCCTCTCGAGTTGATGGCTACACCTTC. Translating gives CASSLSSRVDGYTF.

This clonotype was found many times. V is TRBV5-8 and J is TRBJ2-5; D possibly corresponds to TRBD2 (6 bases). Germline V gene lookup returns CDR1 SGHTS and CDR2 YDEGEE. The CDR3 runs 14 residues. The V end lost 0 bases, the J end lost 5 bases, and 11 bases lay between the germline ends. In nucleotides, the CDR3 is TGTGCCAGCAGCTTGGTAACTAGCTCGGAGACCCAGTACTTC. Amino acids: CASSLVTSSETQYF.